This T cell receptor beta chain was documented in a study of blood T cell repertoires in COVID-19. In the study overall: In each case, the material was cDNA or gDNA derived from T cells, B-cell-depleted T cells, or PBMCs.

Germline V gives CDR1 SEHNR, CDR2 FQNEAQ (reference sequence). This CDR3 comprises 13 residues. Trimming left V 5 bases short and J 4 bases short, with 11 bases between. The data were produced by immunoSEQ multiplex PCR, yet TCRdb's version contains in-frame clones alone and is incomplete. The sample carries some 140,000 clones, about 89% recorded once. Sequencing was carried out using peripheral blood. The receptor comes from a man over 45 with active COVID-19. The V gene is TRBV7-9, the J gene TRBJ2-5, with D perhaps TRBD1 (5 bases). The CDR3 DNA is TGTGCCAGCAGCCCTAAGGGGCCAGAGACCCAGTACTTC. It specifies CASSPKGPETQYF.